This TCR beta chain was identified in a study of blood T cell repertoires in COVID-19. Study at large: From T cells, B-cell-depleted T cells, or PBMCs came the material, which was cDNA or gDNA.

CDR3 size: 16 residues. Trimming removed 5 bases from V and 2 bases from J; junction bases left unmatched: 5. Germline V gives CDR1 SGHVS, CDR2 FNYEAQ. Original handling: Nucleated cell number was recorded as an estimate derived from reference gene primer amplification. Libraries were prepared by immunoSEQ multiplex PCR; TCRdb keeps only in-frame clonotypes and omits some of them. V and J calls and clone size are as listed in that table; D and trimming were resolved from the DNA. Altogether about 150,000 clones are present, about four fifths being singletons, with the ten largest covering more than 2%.

The rearrangement uses TRBV7-6 and TRBJ2-5; TRBD2 matches at 13 bases. Sequenced material: peripheral blood. The source of this sequence is a man aged 65 to 85 with acute or convalescent COVID-19. In nucleotides, the CDR3 is TGTGCCAGCAGCATCGGGACTAGCGGGGAGCAAGAGACCCAGTACTTC. It translates to CASSIGTSGEQETQYF. The full variable domain, rest sourced from reference TRBV7-6 and TRBJ2-5, is GAGVSQSPRYKVTKRGQDVALRCDPISGHVSLYWYRQALGQGPEFLTYFNYEAQQDKSGLPNDRFSAERPEGSISTLTIQRTEQRDSAMYRCASSIGTSGEQETQYFGPGTRLLVL.